This T cell receptor (beta chain) was retrieved from a study of T cells in Graves' hyperthyroidism and ophthalmopathy. Study outcomes and limitations: Before onset, by a median of approximately 6.2 months, the model predicted ophthalmopathy. Blood shared most expanded thyroid clonotypes above 0.001.

This clonotype was found many times. The antigen is unknown. Authors of the study amplified TCR beta CDR3 regions from RNA transcripts. RT-PCR in the first round (using the HTBI primer set) targeted the TCR CDR3. In TCRdb, the multiplex PCR reads were re-called with MiXCR into one record per CDR3 protein. Here the sample spans hundreds of thousands of distinct CDR3 sequences, 15% to 20% being singletons. Germline CDR1 is MDHEN and CDR2 is SYDVKM. This CDR3 region has 15 residues. J was trimmed by 0 bases and V by 6 bases; bases with no gene match: 5. Based on clinical symptoms, serum thyroxine and TRAb, thyroid ultrasound and orbital computed tomography, diagnoses were reached. Isolation of PBMCs was performed on around 9.3 ml fresh peripheral blood.

V usage is TRBV28 and J usage is TRBJ2-1, with 7 bases fitting TRBD2. The sample comprised blood. This clonotype was obtained from a woman under 40 with Graves' hyperthyroidism. This CDR3 is CASSRSGASYNEQFF. The CDR3 DNA sequence: TGTGCCAGCAGCCGGAGCGGGGCCTCCTACAATGAGCAGTTCTTC.